Below are 24 T cell receptor beta chains sequenced from a single sample in a study of Ad26.COV2.S vaccination and SARS-CoV-2 variants. Treatment: over 15 received Ad26.COV2.S at low or high dose, single or two shots; a few received placebo; per-sample allocation not given. The study sampled participants on day 63 after the first vaccine or placebo injection. Generated by immunoSEQ multiplex PCR, the TCRdb table keeps only in-frame clones and is missing some. Among hundreds of thousands of clones, roughly 87% were seen once, and the ten largest hold 2% to 3%. Sequences were derived from peripheral blood, sampled in a trial of Ad26.COV2.S vaccine versus placebo. The source is a person between 18 and 65 years old who received the Ad26.COV2.S COVID-19 vaccine or a placebo.

The chain links TRBV4-2 to TRBJ2-7, with a weak D call TRBD1 (6 bases). CDR3 length: 13 amino acids. From germline, CDR1 is LGHNA and CDR2 YNFKEQ. Trimming removed 0 bases from V and 7 bases from J, with 10 bases in between. The CDR3, as DNA: TGTGCCAGCAGCCAAGAACAGGGTCAGGAGCAGTACTTC. Residues: CASSQEQGQEQYF.

The chain carries TRBV23-1 and TRBJ2-1; 11 bases are shared with TRBD2. TRBV23-1 falls under the ORF class, with uncertain function. This CDR3 has 15 residues. J was trimmed by 6 bases and V by 8 bases; bases with no gene match: 9. DNA of the CDR3: TGCGCCAGCTTCCCGACTAGCGGGAAAGGCAATGAGCAGTTCTTC. It codes for CASFPTSGKGNEQFF.

CDR3: CASSAGQGLTEAFF. CDR3 bases: TGTGCCAGCAGTGCTGGACAGGGCCTTACTGAAGCTTTCTTT. This chain joins TRBV7-3 and TRBJ1-1; 8 nucleotides line up with TRBD1. Germline V gives CDR1 SGHTA, CDR2 FQGTGA. Trimming removed 6 bases from V and 5 bases from J; junction bases left unmatched: 8. The CDR3 contains 14 residues.

This chain uses TRBV19 with TRBJ2-3; D is undetermined. V dropped 3 bases and J dropped 1 base, with 8 bases sitting between them. This CDR3 spans 14 amino acids. CDR1 is LNHDA, CDR2 SQIVND, per germline (reference sequence). The CDR3 DNA reads as TGTGCCAGTAGTATCGAAATCCGCACAGATACGCAGTATTTT. It yields the protein CASSIEIRTDTQYF.

This chain connects TRBV2 to TRBJ1-2; perhaps TRBD1 as D (5 bases). Germline values: CDR1 SNHLY, CDR2 FYNNEI. V lost 6 bases, J lost 6 bases, and 5 bases lay in between. CDR3 length equals 10 residues. The chain's CDR3 is CASRGDGYTF. CDR3 DNA sequence: TGTGCCAGCAGAGGGGATGGCTACACCTTC. Filled out from reference TRBV2 and TRBJ1-2, the complete variable domain reads EPEVTQTPSHQVTQMGQEVILRCVPISNHLYFYWYRQILGQKVEFLVSFYNNEISEKSEIFDDQFSVERPDGSNFTLKIRSTKLEDSAMYFCASRGDGYTFGSGTRLTVV.

This sequence joins TRBV18 and TRBJ2-5; D gene ambiguous. With 3 bases removed from V and 8 bases from J, the gap between germline ends came to 19 bases. The CDR3 spans 15 residues. Per germline, CDR1 KGHSH and CDR2 LQKENI. CDR3 in DNA: TGTGCCAGCTCACCGCCAACGGCCCTCGGCGTTACCCAGTACTTC. It yields the protein CASSPPTALGVTQYF.

The CDR3 spells CASSQVPIRGESDTQYF. The CDR3 DNA reads as TGTGCCAGCAGCCAAGTCCCGATCAGGGGGGAGTCAGATACGCAGTATTTT. The chain recombines TRBV4-2 with TRBJ2-3; weak D call: TRBD1 (7 bases). V was cut by 1 base and J by 4 bases, with 18 bases left in between. CDR1 is LGHNA, CDR2 YNFKEQ, per germline. There are 17 residues in the CDR3.

The DNA of the CDR3 is TGTGCCAGCAGTCGGGGACAGGGCTACAATGAGCAGTTCTTC. The encoded protein is CASSRGQGYNEQFF. The chain has TRBV6-2 or TRBV6-3 and TRBJ2-1, with 9 positions matching TRBD1. From germline, CDR1 is MNHEY and CDR2 SVGEGT. With V trimmed by 5 bases and J by 3 bases, 2 bases remained unmatched. The CDR3 has 14 amino acids.

The V gene is TRBV7-2, the J gene TRBJ1-1, with D maybe TRBD1 (5 bases). The germline V and J ends were trimmed by 2 bases and 4 bases, with 11 bases remaining between them. The length of the CDR3 is 14 residues. The germline V gene encodes CDR1 SGHTA and CDR2 FQGNSA. The CDR3 coding sequence is TGTGCCAGCAGCTTATCGGGGGGTCTCACTGAAGCTTTCTTT. Protein product: CASSLSGGLTEAFF.

This clone was seen once. Other DNA sequences in the same sample also yield this CDR3. J is TRBJ1-1 and V is TRBV5-1; D uncertain. With 2 bases removed from V and 1 base from J, the gap between germline ends came to 6 bases. Germline V CDR1 and CDR2: SGHRS, YFSETQ. This CDR3 has 13 amino acids. CDR3 sequence reads: CASSLEGNTEAFF. CDR3 sequence (DNA): TGCGCCAGCAGCTTAGAAGGGAACACTGAAGCTTTCTTT.

The chain couples TRBV2 to TRBJ2-2; the match to TRBD2 covers 7 bases. The V segment lost 5 bases and the J segment 3 bases; nucleotides outside the gene matches: 9. The CDR3 covers 16 residues. Germline V lookup: CDR1 SNHLY, CDR2 FYNNEI. CDR3 loop: CASSTPWGRDTGELFF. CDR3 DNA: TGTGCCAGCAGTACCCCCTGGGGGAGGGACACCGGGGAGCTGTTTTTT.

J is TRBJ1-1 and V is TRBV28, with 7 bases matching TRBD1. Trimming removed 7 bases from V and 5 bases from J; junction bases left unmatched: 10. CDR1 is MDHEN and CDR2 is SYDVKM in the germline V gene. The CDR3 spans 14 residues. CDR3 amino acids: CASNLQGMWTEAFF. The CDR3 DNA is TGTGCCAGCAACCTACAGGGGATGTGGACTGAAGCTTTCTTT.

The V gene is TRBV7-2, the J gene TRBJ1-1; TRBD1 matches 7 bases. The V gene end was trimmed by 0 bases and the J gene end by 11 bases; junction bases not matched to a gene: 6. In germline, CDR1 is SGHTA, CDR2 FQGNSA. CDR3 length: 13 residues. CDR3 DNA: TGTGCCAGCAGCTTAGCCGAGGGGGCGTTTGCTTTCTTT. This encodes CASSLAEGAFAFF. The whole variable domain, remainder taken from reference TRBV7-2 and TRBJ1-1, is GAGVSQSPSNKVTEKGKDVELRCDPISGHTALYWYRQSLGQGLEFLIYFQGNSAPDKSGLPSDRFSAERTGGSVSTLTIQRTQQEDSAVYLCASSLAEGAFAFFGQGTRLTVV.

The chain has TRBV5-1 and TRBJ2-7; a possible D gene is TRBD1 (6 bases). Trimming took 3 bases from V and 7 from J, leaving 17 bases between them. The V gene's germline CDR1 is SGHRS and CDR2 YFSETQ. The CDR3 is 14 amino acids. CDR3 DNA: TGCGCCAGCAGCTCCGGGGCTTCTCAGGGGGAGCAGTACGTC. Translation gives CASSSGASQGEQYV.

V is TRBV2 and J is TRBJ2-3; D possibly corresponds to TRBD2 (6 bases). Germline CDR1 and CDR2: SNHLY and FYNNEI. V gave up 6 bases and J gave up 14 bases, with 18 bases separating them. The CDR3 contains 12 residues. This chain's CDR3 is CASSYSREDPYF. DNA for the CDR3: TGTGCCAGCAGCTATTCCAGGGAGGATCCGTATTTT. Variable domain in full (rest from reference TRBV2 and TRBJ2-3): EPEVTQTPSHQVTQMGQEVILRCVPISNHLYFYWYRQILGQKVEFLVSFYNNEISEKSEIFDDQFSVERPDGSNFTLKIRSTKLEDSAMYFCASSYSREDPYFGPGTRLTVL.

J is TRBJ1-5 and V is TRBV15, with D unclear. Germline values: CDR1 LNHNV, CDR2 YYDKDF (reference sequence). The CDR3 extends over 15 amino acids. V lost 5 bases and J lost 1, with 12 bases in between. CDR3 region: CATSREGDSNQPQHF. In DNA, the CDR3 is TGTGCCACCAGCCGGGAGGGAGACAGCAATCAGCCCCAGCATTTT. The entire variable domain, with the rest obtained from reference TRBV15 and TRBJ1-5, is as follows: DAMVIQNPRYQVTQFGKPVTLSCSQTLNHNVMYWYQQKSSQAPKLLFHYYDKDFNNEADTPDNFQSRRPNTSFCFLDIRSPGLGDTAMYLCATSREGDSNQPQHFGDGTRLSIL.

The genes are TRBV29-1 and TRBJ2-5; D is uncertain. Deletions cut 1 base from V and 2 bases from J, with 17 bases between. CDR3 length equals 16 residues. Germline assignment: CDR1 SQVTM and CDR2 ANQGSEA. In DNA form, the CDR3 reads TGCAGCGTTGAAGGGGGTAGGGTAAACTTACAAGAGACCCAGTACTTC. Translated, it gives CSVEGGRVNLQETQYF.

The CDR3 coding sequence is TGTGCCAGCAGCCTAACTTTGGGACAGGGCGGCTACACCTTC. Translation gives CASSLTLGQGGYTF. The rearrangement joins TRBV4-2 to TRBJ1-2, with 9 bases fitting TRBD1. There are 14 residues in the CDR3. V lost 4 bases and J lost 8; bases outside the gene matches: 8. The germline CDR1 and CDR2 sequences are LGHNA and YNFKEQ.

The CDR3 bases are TGTGCCAGCAGTTTCGTCGGGCAGCCCCAGCATTTT. Protein product: CASSFVGQPQHF. The V gene is TRBV27, the J gene TRBJ1-5, with D unclear. Trimming took 3 bases from V and 7 from J, leaving 7 bases between them. Germline V gene data show CDR1 as MNHEY and CDR2 as SMNVEV (reference sequence). The length of the CDR3 is 12 residues.

This clone has more than one count but fewer than ten. V is TRBV12-3 or TRBV12-4 and J is TRBJ2-2; no definite D call. With 3 bases removed from V and 2 bases from J, the gap between germline ends came to 4 bases. The CDR3 runs 13 residues. This CDR3 reads CASSLYNTGELFF. The CDR3 nucleotides are TGTGCCAGCAGTTTGTATAACACCGGGGAGCTGTTTTTT.

This chain joins TRBV5-1 and TRBJ1-2; possible D gene TRBD1, 5 bases. Between the trimmed V and J ends, which lost 4 bases and 5 bases, there was a span of 15 bases. Germline CDR1 and CDR2: SGHRS and YFSETQ. The CDR3 contains 14 residues. CDR3 nucleotides: TGCGCCAGCAGCCCGGGGCCCACACCTTATGGCTACACCTTC. Residues: CASSPGPTPYGYTF.

J is TRBJ2-3 and V is TRBV7-2; no clear D. Trimming cost V 5 bases and J 6 bases, with 9 bases left between them. The CDR3 is 12 residues long. CDR1 is SGHTA, CDR2 FQGNSA, per germline. The chain's CDR3 is CASSVRVDTQYF. DNA of the CDR3: TGTGCCAGCAGCGTCAGAGTGGATACGCAGTATTTT. The whole variable domain, remainder taken from reference TRBV7-2 and TRBJ2-3, is GAGVSQSPSNKVTEKGKDVELRCDPISGHTALYWYRQSLGQGLEFLIYFQGNSAPDKSGLPSDRFSAERTGGSVSTLTIQRTQQEDSAVYLCASSVRVDTQYFGPGTRLTVL.

The sample holds a few counts of this clone. The V and J genes are TRBV18 and TRBJ1-1, with 7 bases matching TRBD1. The germline CDR1 and CDR2 sequences are KGHSH and LQKENI. V shed 2 bases and J 5 bases; nucleotides not matched to a gene: 23. The CDR3 is 20 residues long. The CDR3 bases are TGTGCCAGCTCACCAAGGATTGGTGAGGCAGGGGGGTGGAAAAAAACTGAAGCTTTCTTT. Translation: CASSPRIGEAGGWKKTEAFF.

CDR3 amino acids: CASSLYGTKNTEAFF. In nucleotides, the CDR3 is TGTGCCAGCAGCTTATATGGCACTAAGAACACTGAAGCTTTCTTT. The gene calls are TRBV7-9 and TRBJ1-1; no clear D gene. This CDR3 is 15 amino acids long. Germline lookup yields CDR1 SEHNR and CDR2 FQNEAQ (reference sequence). V was shortened by 2 bases and J by 1 base, with 11 bases between the two germline ends.